This T cell receptor (beta chain) was sequenced during a study of shared clonotypes between healthy human individuals. CD45RO-negative, CCR7-selected cells formed the naive CD8 fraction, which excluded terminally differentiated effector memory CD45RA+ cells. The donor population consisted of healthy HIV-negative adults with no recent acute infections or vaccinations. The assay ran at deep level. Sequencing used immunoSEQ multiplex PCR; TCRdb keeps in-frame clones, though not all of them. The sample contains some 600,000 clones, about 96% of which appear only once. The CDR3 contains 13 residues. The germline V gene encodes CDR1 MDHEN and CDR2 SYDVKM.

The chain uses TRBV28 and TRBJ2-5; D ambiguous. The DNA end lines up better with TRBJ2-7; the J call may be wrong. The sequencing sample was made of naive CD8+ T cells sorted from blood. This receptor was identified in a woman aged 25 to 39 in good health. The CDR3 DNA reads TGTGCCAGCAGGGGCGGTAGCTCCTACGAGCAGTACTTC. Translating gives CASRGGSSYEQYF.